Here is one TCR beta chain with its context. This record comes from a study of blood T cell repertoires in COVID-19. In the study overall: The study drew acute and convalescent COVID-19 samples from the United States, Italy and Spain. T cells, B-cell-depleted T cells, or PBMCs provided the cDNA or gDNA that served as material.

The V segment lost 3 bases and the J segment 7 bases; nucleotides outside the gene matches: 6. The CDR3 has 14 residues. The protocol was immunoSEQ multiplex PCR, while the TCRdb copy is restricted to in-frame clones and leaves out a portion. The sample includes 55,000 to 70,000 clones, around 84% seen only once; the top ten take approximately 0.93%. Sequenced material: peripheral blood. This sequence was found in a man aged 65-85 years with acute or convalescent COVID-19. V gene TRBV23-1 combines with J gene TRBJ2-3, with 8 nucleotides matching TRBD1. TRBV23-1 has ORF status, its function being uncertain. CDR3 bases: TGCGCCAGCAGTCATCTGGACAGGGCTAATACGCAGTATTTT. It codes for CASSHLDRANTQYF.